The rows below give T cell receptor beta chains drawn from one sample of a study of early T cells in non-severe SARS-CoV-2 infection. MiXCR, applied by TCRdb to the 5' RACE reads, yields one record per CDR3 protein. The sample yields about 64,000 distinct CDR3 sequences, less than 5% seen once. The sample comprised whole blood. The receptor source for this set is an adult who was a healthcare worker with PCR-confirmed SARS-CoV-2 infection or an uninfected control (not recorded which). Each CDR3 is given without its conserved first and last residue. Fields, in order: D gene, V gene, CDR3 length, CDR3 protein. The D gene is left open where the match is weak.

>TRBD1|TRBV3-1|11
ASSRDSEAEQY
>-|TRBV7-3|11
ASSYTASETQY
>-|TRBV2|12
ASSGGTYYNEQF
>TRBD1|TRBV24-1|13
ATSDSGGSYNEQF
>TRBD1|TRBV20-1|12
SARVPGGSGEQY
>-|TRBV9|13
ASSVVKGGTGELF
>-|TRBV6-6|11
ASRFHSGDTQY
>-|TRBV6-5|9
ASREHEKLF
>-|TRBV19|13
ASSTIRVNTGELF
>-|TRBV3-1|10
ASRSPGEEQY
>TRBD2|TRBV5-1|13
ASSRGLATTGELF
>-|TRBV7-8|12
ASSLRITSYEQY
>-|TRBV20-1|11
SARDWGNQPQH
>-|TRBV4-2|11
ASSHKRGDEQF
>-|TRBV6-4|13
ASAPYGNMNTEAF
>-|TRBV4-2|12
ASSPFGVEETQY
>TRBD1|TRBV20-1|11
SADQGAGYEQY
>-|TRBV7-2|13
ASTRGGQGTYEQY
>-|TRBV7-2|12
ATLAYDVTYGYT
>-|TRBV4-2|12
ASSQEQGPSGYT
>-|TRBV5-6|13
ASSLGPTSTDTQY
>TRBD1|TRBV20-1|12
SARVPGQNSPLH
>-|TRBV20-1|12
SARDGGRGPEQY
>-|TRBV7-6|12
ASSLGLGGEGLF
>TRBD1|TRBV7-2|13
ASSFVAGGFYEQY
>-|TRBV5-1|13
ASSLARGSRVEQY
>-|TRBV21-1|12
ASSKGGRVVTQY
>TRBD1|TRBV27|12
ASSLGQGAGRLF
>TRBD1|TRBV4-1|12
ASSQGGQVDTQY
>TRBD2|TRBV10-2|13
ASRLAAGSYNEQF